The 21 T cell receptor beta chains below come from one sample, sequenced in a study of post-analysis software for immune sequencing data. Each TCR beta cDNA library carried unique molecular identifiers. MiXCR was run by TCRdb on the PCR reads, yielding one entry per CDR3 protein. Seen here are about 460,000 distinct CDR3 sequences, 45% observed once, and the top ten hold about an eighth. No cognate antigen is known for these TCRs. Study observations and caveats: TRBV5-6, TRBV5-1 and TRBV20-1 belonged to a set of a handful of TRBV segments that were more frequent in patients than controls.

The material sequenced was blood. The receptors come from a girl between 10 and 17 years old with multiple sclerosis.

Worth noting for this clonotype: Since a much larger clone is just one base distant, this may be a read error. The chain combines TRBV25-1 with TRBJ2-1; TRBD1 matches at 9 bases. The CDR3 is made up of 15 amino acids. The germline CDR1 and CDR2 sequences are MGHDK and SYGVNS. The CDR3 nucleotides read TGTGCCAGCAGTGAGACAGGGGGGGCCTACAGTGAGCAGTTCTTC. Protein: CASSETGGAYSEQFF.

The rearrangement links TRBV20-1 to TRBJ2-1; TRBD1 or TRBD2 may be the D gene (6 bases each). Per the germline V gene, CDR1 is DFQATT and CDR2 is SNEGSKA (reference sequence). Trimming took 6 bases from V and 5 from J, leaving 23 bases between them. The CDR3 loop spans 16 amino acids. This CDR3 reads CSAGGMASRRHNEQFF. The DNA of the CDR3 is TGCAGTGCAGGGGGGATGGCTAGCCGCCGACACAATGAGCAGTTCTTC.

This clonotype was found a few times. V gene TRBV29-1 combines with J gene TRBJ1-1, with TRBD1 identical over 7 bases. Looked up from germline, CDR1 is SQVTM and CDR2 is ANQGSEA. The CDR3 runs to 14 residues. Germline trimming cut 4 bases from V and 3 bases from J; bases unmatched to any gene: 8. The CDR3: CSVVFWDSYTEAFF. Written as DNA, the CDR3 is TGCAGCGTTGTGTTTTGGGACAGCTACACTGAAGCTTTCTTT.

This clonotype was observed a few times. The rearrangement uses TRBV7-2 and TRBJ1-2; possible D gene TRBD1, 6 bases. In germline, CDR1 is SGHTA, CDR2 FQGNSA. The CDR3 is 15 amino acids. Trimming took 4 bases from V and 1 from J, leaving 13 bases between them. CDR3 DNA: TGTGCCAGCAGCTCCTCAGGGGTTGTTAACTATGGCTACACCTTC. Protein: CASSSSGVVNYGYTF. The full variable domain, its missing parts supplied by reference TRBV7-2 and TRBJ1-2, is GAGVSQSPSNKVTEKGKDVELRCDPISGHTALYWYRQSLGQGLEFLIYFQGNSAPDKSGLPSDRFSAERTGGSVSTLTIQRTQQEDSAVYLCASSSSGVVNYGYTFGSGTRLTVV.

A few counts support this clonotype. The chain couples TRBV20-1 to TRBJ2-5; no firm D call. Trimming left V 6 bases short and J 1 base short, with 12 bases between. This CDR3 is built from 13 residues. CDR1 and CDR2 from the germline V gene are DFQATT and SNEGSKA (reference sequence). CDR3 DNA sequence: TGCAGTGCCGGACCCACGGGCCAAGAGACCCAGTACTTC. Its translation is CSAGPTGQETQYF.

V and J are TRBV6-1 and TRBJ1-2; D gene ambiguous. This CDR3 spans 16 amino acids. Germline values: CDR1 MNHNS, CDR2 SASEGT. V was pared by 8 bases and J by 0 bases, with 19 bases between. DNA of the CDR3: TGTGCCAGCGGGAGGAGTCTGAGCTCCGCTAACTATGGCTACACCTTC. Translated: CASGRSLSSANYGYTF.

The chain joins TRBV7-2 to TRBJ2-3; tentative D call: TRBD2 (5 bases). The CDR3 covers 14 residues. Germline CDR1 and CDR2: SGHTA and FQGNSA. Trimming left V 0 bases short and J 5 bases short, with 9 bases between. The CDR3 DNA reads TGTGCCAGCAGCTTAGCGGGAGCGGTAGATACGCAGTATTTT. Protein product: CASSLAGAVDTQYF.

The rearrangement joins TRBV7-2 to TRBJ1-1; D gene unclear. CDR1 and CDR2 (germline): SGHTA, FQGNSA. Trimming shortened V by 5 bases and J by 1 base, and 11 bases separated the two germline ends. The CDR3 is 14 amino acids. The CDR3 sequence: CASSPTQTNTEAFF. DNA of the CDR3: TGTGCCAGCAGCCCAACCCAAACGAACACTGAAGCTTTCTTT.

With respect to this clonotype: The junction and the germline gene differ at one end; a read error may be behind it. The CDR3: CASSPRGQPYNGQFF. CDR3 DNA: TGTGCCAGCAGCCCCCGGGGACAACCTTACAATGGGCAGTTCTTC. The V gene is TRBV7-9, the J gene TRBJ2-1, with D possibly TRBD1 on 6 matching bases. Germline CDR1 and CDR2: SEHNR and FQNEAQ (reference sequence). The CDR3 is 15 residues long.

The chain is built from TRBV6-2 or TRBV6-3 and TRBJ2-5, with TRBD2 matching over 9 bases. The DNA end favors TRBJ2-7, so the J call may be wrong. CDR1 MNHEY and CDR2 SVGEGT come from the germline V gene. The CDR3 has 15 amino acids. The CDR3 region is CASSYPGLAGNEQYF. In DNA, the CDR3 is TGTGCCAGCAGTTACCCGGGACTAGCTGGGAACGAGCAGTACTTC.

Points on this clonotype: One end of the junction does not line up with germline, which may come from a read error. This chain joins TRBV28 and TRBJ1-2; no clear D. The CDR3 is made up of 11 amino acids. CDR1 and CDR2 (germline): MDHEN, SYDVKM. The CDR3 here is CASELSYGYTF. The CDR3 DNA is TGTGCCAGCGAGTTGAGCTATGGTTACACCTTC.

Ten or more counts support this clonotype. The chain couples TRBV2 to TRBJ2-3; 7 nucleotides match TRBD2. The germline V gene encodes CDR1 SNHLY and CDR2 FYNNEI. Germline trimming cut 6 bases from V and 5 bases from J; bases unmatched to any gene: 11. CDR3 size: 15 residues. The CDR3 loop reads CASRPLAVLEDTQYF. In nucleotides, the CDR3 is TGTGCCAGCAGGCCGCTAGCGGTGCTGGAAGATACGCAGTATTTT. Complete variable domain (other parts from reference TRBV2 and TRBJ2-3): EPEVTQTPSHQVTQMGQEVILRCVPISNHLYFYWYRQILGQKVEFLVSFYNNEISEKSEIFDDQFSVERPDGSNFTLKIRSTKLEDSAMYFCASRPLAVLEDTQYFGPGTRLTVL.

The J gene is TRBJ2-1, the V gene TRBV9, with 7 bases fitting TRBD2. With 0 bases clipped from V and 2 bases from J, the junction kept 2 bases outside the gene matches. The CDR3 runs 15 residues. Germline lookup yields CDR1 SGDLS and CDR2 YYNGEE. The CDR3 region has the DNA TGTGCCAGCAGCGTAGTGGCGGGAGCCTACAATGAGCAGTTCTTC. Amino acids: CASSVVAGAYNEQFF.

The chain joins TRBV16 to TRBJ1-1; perhaps TRBD1 as D (6 bases). The V end lost 5 bases, the J end lost 5 bases, and 9 bases lay between the germline ends. The CDR3 totals 12 residues. Germline lookup yields CDR1 KGHSY and CDR2 FQNENV. The CDR3 sequence is CASSAQGTEAFF. The CDR3 nucleotides are TGTGCCAGCAGCGCACAGGGAACTGAAGCTTTCTTT. The full variable domain, in which reference TRBV16 and TRBJ1-1 provide the parts outside the CDR3, is GEEVAQTPKHLVRGEGQKAKLYCAPIKGHSYVFWYQQVLKNEFKFLISFQNENVFDETGMPKERFSAKCLPNSPCSLEIQATKLEDSAVYFCASSAQGTEAFFGQGTRLTVV.

This clonotype has a handful of counts. CDR3 nucleotide sequence: TGTGCCAGCAGCCCCCTAGAGACCCAGTACTTC. It codes for CASSPLETQYF. The chain employs TRBV7-2 and TRBJ2-5; no clear D. There are 11 residues in the CDR3. Germline V gives CDR1 SGHTA, CDR2 FQGNSA. The V end lost 5 bases, the J end lost 4 bases, and 5 bases lay between the germline ends.

The sample holds a few counts of this clonotype. The CDR3 DNA is TGTGCCACCAGCAGAGATCTGGGGGGCGTTGTCAATGAGCAGTTCTTC. Amino acids: CATSRDLGGVVNEQFF. The chain carries TRBV15 and TRBJ2-1, with D perhaps matching TRBD1 or TRBD2 (6 bases each). The CDR3 is 16 amino acids. Germline values: CDR1 LNHNV, CDR2 YYDKDF (reference sequence). Trimming shortened V by 0 bases and J by 6 bases, and 15 bases separated the two germline ends.

V and J are TRBV10-3 and TRBJ2-7; TRBD2 matches 8 bases. Germline-derived CDR1 and CDR2 are ENHRY and SYGVKD. The ends lost 4 bases at V and 12 bases at J; junction bases unmatched: 11. The CDR3 is made up of 13 amino acids. The CDR3 region has the DNA TGTGCCATCAGTGGCGAACTGGGACGGGAGGGGTACTTC. It specifies CAISGELGREGYF.

This clonotype was found a few times. The V and J genes are TRBV6-4 and TRBJ2-2, with a possible D match to TRBD2 (5 bases). Trimming took 2 bases from V and 2 from J, leaving 6 bases between them. The CDR3 sequence is 14 residues long. Germline V gene sequence: CDR1 MRHNA, CDR2 SNTAGT. The CDR3 spells CASSDRTNTGELFF. The CDR3 nucleotides are TGTGCCAGCAGTGACAGGACTAACACCGGGGAGCTGTTTTTT.

This chain connects TRBV10-3 to TRBJ2-5, with 7 nucleotides matching TRBD1. The CDR3 loop spans 16 amino acids. Trimming took 4 bases from V and 2 from J; bases not matched to a gene: 10. Per the germline V gene, CDR1 is ENHRY and CDR2 is SYGVKD. This CDR3 reads CAISASTGKGQETQYF. CDR3 nucleotides: TGTGCCATCAGTGCCTCGACAGGGAAGGGTCAAGAGACCCAGTACTTC.

The chain joins TRBV28 to TRBJ1-1; D is uncertain. V shed 4 bases and J shed 6 bases, with 9 bases lying between them. Germline loops: CDR1 MDHEN, CDR2 SYDVKM. The CDR3 has 12 residues. The CDR3 sequence: CASSSARAEAFF. CDR3 nucleotide sequence: TGTGCCAGCAGTTCTGCAAGGGCTGAAGCTTTCTTT.

In DNA, the CDR3 is TGCGCCAGCAAGCTGGGGCTTTGGGGCGATACGCAGTATTTT. Protein product: CASKLGLWGDTQYF. The V and J genes are TRBV5-1 and TRBJ2-3, with D possibly TRBD1 on 5 matching bases. The V gene's germline CDR1 is SGHRS and CDR2 YFSETQ. The CDR3 covers 14 residues. Trimming stripped 6 bases from V and 6 bases from J, with 17 bases between.